The clone carrying this T cell receptor beta chain was detected once. This CDR3 is 14 amino acids long. Per germline, CDR1 SNHLY and CDR2 FYNNEI. Germline trimming cut 7 bases from V and 7 bases from J; bases unmatched to any gene: 12. The data belong to a study of T cells in Graves' hyperthyroidism and ophthalmopathy. Using RNA transcripts as the source, TCR beta CDR3 regions were amplified. First-round RT-PCR of the TCR CDR3 relied on the HTBI primer set. TCRdb processed the multiplex PCR reads anew with MiXCR; each CDR3 protein has one entry. The table includes 220,000 or so distinct CDR3 sequences, around 17% detected once.

This chain uses TRBV2 with TRBJ1-1; the match to TRBD1 covers 7 bases. The origin of this receptor is a woman between 18 and 30 years old with Graves' ophthalmopathy. Sequencing was performed on blood. CDR3 coding DNA: TGTGCCAGCACTATCCGGGACAGAGGGGTTGAAGCTTTCTTT. It translates to CASTIRDRGVEAFF.